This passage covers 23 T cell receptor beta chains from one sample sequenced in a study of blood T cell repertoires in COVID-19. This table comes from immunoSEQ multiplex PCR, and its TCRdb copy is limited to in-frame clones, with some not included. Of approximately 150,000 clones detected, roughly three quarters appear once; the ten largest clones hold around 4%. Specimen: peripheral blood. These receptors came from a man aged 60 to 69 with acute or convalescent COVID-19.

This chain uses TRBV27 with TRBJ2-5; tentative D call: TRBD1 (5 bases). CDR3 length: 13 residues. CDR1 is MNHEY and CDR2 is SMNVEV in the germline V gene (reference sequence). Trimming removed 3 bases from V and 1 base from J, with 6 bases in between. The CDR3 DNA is TGTGCCAGCAGTTTTGACAGCCAAGAGACCCAGTACTTC. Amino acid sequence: CASSFDSQETQYF.

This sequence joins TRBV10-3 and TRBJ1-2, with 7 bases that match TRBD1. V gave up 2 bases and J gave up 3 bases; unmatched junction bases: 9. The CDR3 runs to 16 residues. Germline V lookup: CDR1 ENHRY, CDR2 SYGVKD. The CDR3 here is CAISEGAGGTDYGYTF. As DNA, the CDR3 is TGTGCCATCAGTGAGGGGGCGGGCGGGACAGACTATGGCTACACCTTC.

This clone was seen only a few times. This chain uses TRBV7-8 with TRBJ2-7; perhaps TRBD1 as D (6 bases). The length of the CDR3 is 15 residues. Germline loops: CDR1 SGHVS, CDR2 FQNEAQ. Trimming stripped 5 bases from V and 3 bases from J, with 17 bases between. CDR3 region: CASSPGVGIYYEQYF. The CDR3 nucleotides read TGTGCCAGCAGCCCAGGGGTTGGGATTTACTACGAGCAGTACTTC.

The CDR3 DNA sequence: TGCAGCGTTGATGGGACAGGGGTTCCCTACAATGAGCAGTTCTTC. It is translated as CSVDGTGVPYNEQFF. V is TRBV29-1 and J is TRBJ2-1; 10 nucleotides align to TRBD1. V was clipped by 3 bases and J by 2 bases; unmatched bases: 4. This CDR3 is 15 amino acids long. Germline CDR1 reads SQVTM; CDR2 reads ANQGSEA.

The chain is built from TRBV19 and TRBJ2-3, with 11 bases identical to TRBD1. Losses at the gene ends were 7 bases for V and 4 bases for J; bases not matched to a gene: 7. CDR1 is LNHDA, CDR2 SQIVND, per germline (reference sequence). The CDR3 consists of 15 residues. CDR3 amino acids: CASTDGQGAADTQYF. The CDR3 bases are TGTGCCAGTACCGACGGACAGGGGGCCGCAGATACGCAGTATTTT.

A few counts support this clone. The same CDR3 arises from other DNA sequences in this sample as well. The CDR3 sequence: CSASPRGNQPQHF. CDR3 coding DNA: TGCAGTGCTAGTCCCAGGGGGAATCAGCCCCAGCATTTT. The chain links TRBV20-1 to TRBJ1-5; 7 bases are shared with TRBD1. V shed 3 bases, J shed 4 bases, and the junction held 3 bases outside the gene matches. The CDR3 consists of 13 residues. CDR1 is DFQATT and CDR2 is SNEGSKA in the germline V gene (reference sequence).

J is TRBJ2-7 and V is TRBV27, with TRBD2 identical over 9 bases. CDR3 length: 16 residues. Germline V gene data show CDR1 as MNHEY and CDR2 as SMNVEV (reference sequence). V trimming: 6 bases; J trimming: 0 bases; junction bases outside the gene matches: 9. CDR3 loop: CASSRASGVSSYEQYF. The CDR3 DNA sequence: TGTGCCAGCAGCCGAGCTAGCGGGGTTAGCTCCTACGAGCAGTACTTC.

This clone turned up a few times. CDR3 coding DNA: TGTGCCAGCAGCGTAGGTCCCGGGAGTTCTACAGATACGCAGTATTTT. It specifies CASSVGPGSSTDTQYF. This chain uses TRBV9 with TRBJ2-3; D is perhaps TRBD2 (6 bases). The length of the CDR3 is 16 residues. V lost 0 bases and J lost 3, with 14 bases in between. The V gene's germline CDR1 is SGDLS and CDR2 YYNGEE.

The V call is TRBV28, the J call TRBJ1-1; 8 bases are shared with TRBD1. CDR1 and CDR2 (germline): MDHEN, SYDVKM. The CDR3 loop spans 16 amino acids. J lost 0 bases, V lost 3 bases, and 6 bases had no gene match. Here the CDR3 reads CASSLRWTGLNTEAFF. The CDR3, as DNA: TGTGCCAGCAGTTTGAGGTGGACAGGGTTGAACACTGAAGCTTTCTTT.

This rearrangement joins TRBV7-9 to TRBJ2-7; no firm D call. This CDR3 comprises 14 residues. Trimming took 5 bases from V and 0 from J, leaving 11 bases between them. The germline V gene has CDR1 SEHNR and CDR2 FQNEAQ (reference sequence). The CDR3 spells CASSDMTSSYEQYF. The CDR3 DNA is TGTGCCAGCAGCGACATGACGAGCTCCTACGAGCAGTACTTC.

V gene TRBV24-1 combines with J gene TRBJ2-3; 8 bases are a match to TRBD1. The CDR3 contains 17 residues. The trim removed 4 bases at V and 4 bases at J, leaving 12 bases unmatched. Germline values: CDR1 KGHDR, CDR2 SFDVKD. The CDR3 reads CATSDLPSGGTADTQYF. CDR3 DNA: TGTGCCACCAGTGACCTCCCCTCAGGGGGCACCGCAGATACGCAGTATTTT.

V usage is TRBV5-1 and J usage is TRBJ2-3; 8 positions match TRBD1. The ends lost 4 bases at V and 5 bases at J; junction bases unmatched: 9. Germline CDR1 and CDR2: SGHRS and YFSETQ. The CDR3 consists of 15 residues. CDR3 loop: CASSQGARDVDTQYF. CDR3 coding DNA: TGCGCCAGCAGCCAGGGGGCGAGAGACGTAGATACGCAGTATTTT.

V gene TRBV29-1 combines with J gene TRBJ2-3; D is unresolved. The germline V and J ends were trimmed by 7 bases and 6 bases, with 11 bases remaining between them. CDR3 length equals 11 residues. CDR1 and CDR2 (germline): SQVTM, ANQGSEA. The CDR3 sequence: CSASSFDTQYF. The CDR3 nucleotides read TGCAGCGCTTCCTCCTTTGATACGCAGTATTTT.

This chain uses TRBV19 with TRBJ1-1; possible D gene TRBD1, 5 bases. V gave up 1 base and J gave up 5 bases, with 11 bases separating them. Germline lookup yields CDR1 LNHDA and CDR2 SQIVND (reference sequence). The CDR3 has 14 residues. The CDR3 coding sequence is TGTGCCAGTAGTATAGGGAGACAGTGGACTGAAGCTTTCTTT. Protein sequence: CASSIGRQWTEAFF.

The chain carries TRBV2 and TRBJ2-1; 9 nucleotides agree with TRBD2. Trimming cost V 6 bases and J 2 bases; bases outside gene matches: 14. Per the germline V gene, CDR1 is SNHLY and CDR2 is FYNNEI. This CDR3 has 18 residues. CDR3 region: CASSDKRSSGSTYNEQFF. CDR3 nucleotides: TGTGCCAGCAGCGATAAGAGGAGTAGCGGGAGCACCTACAATGAGCAGTTCTTC.

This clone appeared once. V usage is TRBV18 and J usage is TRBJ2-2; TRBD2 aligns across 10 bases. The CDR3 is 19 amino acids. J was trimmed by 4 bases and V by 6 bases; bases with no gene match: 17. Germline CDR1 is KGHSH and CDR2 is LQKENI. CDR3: CASSLRPPSGSSSTGELFF. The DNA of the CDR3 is TGTGCCAGCTCCTTGCGACCGCCTAGCGGGAGTTCTAGCACCGGGGAGCTGTTTTTT.

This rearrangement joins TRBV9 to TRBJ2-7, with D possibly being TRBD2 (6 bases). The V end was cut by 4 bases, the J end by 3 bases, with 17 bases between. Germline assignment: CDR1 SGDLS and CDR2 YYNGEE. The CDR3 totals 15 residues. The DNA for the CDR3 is TGTGCCAGCAGCCCTCACCGGGACTCCGACTACGAGCAGTACTTC. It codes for CASSPHRDSDYEQYF.

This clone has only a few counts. The CDR3 DNA is TGTGCCAGCAGTTTAATCAGCGGATTGAATGAAAAACTGTTTTTT. It yields the protein CASSLISGLNEKLFF. The chain combines TRBV27 with TRBJ1-4; D is unclear. Trimming shortened V by 2 bases and J by 5 bases, and 12 bases separated the two germline ends. The CDR3 has 15 residues. Germline assignment: CDR1 MNHEY and CDR2 SMNVEV (reference sequence).

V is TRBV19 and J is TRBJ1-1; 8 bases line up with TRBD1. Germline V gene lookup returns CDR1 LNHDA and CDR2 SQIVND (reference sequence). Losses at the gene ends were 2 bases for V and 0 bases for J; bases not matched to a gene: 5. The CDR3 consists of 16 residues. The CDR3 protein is CASSISPTGVNTEAFF. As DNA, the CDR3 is TGTGCCAGTAGTATATCCCCGACAGGGGTGAACACTGAAGCTTTCTTT.

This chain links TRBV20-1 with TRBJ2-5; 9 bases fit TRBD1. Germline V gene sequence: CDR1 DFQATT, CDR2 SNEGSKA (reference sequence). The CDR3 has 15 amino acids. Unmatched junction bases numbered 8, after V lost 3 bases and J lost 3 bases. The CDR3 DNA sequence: TGCAGTGCTAGTCTCCCTTGGGACAGGGAAGAGACCCAGTACTTC. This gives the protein CSASLPWDREETQYF.

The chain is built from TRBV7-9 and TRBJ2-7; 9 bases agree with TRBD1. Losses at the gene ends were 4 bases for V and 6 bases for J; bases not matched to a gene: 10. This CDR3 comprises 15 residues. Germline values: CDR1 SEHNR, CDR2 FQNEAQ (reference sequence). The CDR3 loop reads CASSSPGTGRFEQYF. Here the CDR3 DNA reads TGTGCCAGCAGCTCACCCGGGACAGGGCGTTTCGAGCAGTACTTC. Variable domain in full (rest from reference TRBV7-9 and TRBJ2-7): DTGVSQNPRHKITKRGQNVTFRCDPISEHNRLYWYRQTLGQGPEFLTYFQNEAQLEKSRLLSDRFSAERPKGSFSTLEIQRTEQGDSAMYLCASSSPGTGRFEQYFGPGTRLTVT.

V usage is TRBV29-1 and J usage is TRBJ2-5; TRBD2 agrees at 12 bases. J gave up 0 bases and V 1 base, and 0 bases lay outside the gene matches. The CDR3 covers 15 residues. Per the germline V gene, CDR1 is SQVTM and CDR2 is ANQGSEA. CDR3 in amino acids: CSVEGTSGNQETQYF. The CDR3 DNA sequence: TGCAGCGTTGAAGGGACTAGCGGGAACCAAGAGACCCAGTACTTC. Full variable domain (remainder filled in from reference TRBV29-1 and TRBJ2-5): SAVISQKPSRDICQRGTSLTIQCQVDSQVTMMFWYRQQPGQSLTLIATANQGSEATYESGFVIDKFPISRPNLTFSTLTVSNMSPEDSSIYLCSVEGTSGNQETQYFGPGTRLLVL.

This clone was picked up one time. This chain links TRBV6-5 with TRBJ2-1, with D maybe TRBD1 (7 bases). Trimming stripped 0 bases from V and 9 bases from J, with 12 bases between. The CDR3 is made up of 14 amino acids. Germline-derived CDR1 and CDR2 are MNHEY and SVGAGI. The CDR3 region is CASSYSEGAIEQFF. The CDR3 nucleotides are TGTGCCAGCAGTTACTCGGAGGGGGCCATTGAGCAGTTCTTC.